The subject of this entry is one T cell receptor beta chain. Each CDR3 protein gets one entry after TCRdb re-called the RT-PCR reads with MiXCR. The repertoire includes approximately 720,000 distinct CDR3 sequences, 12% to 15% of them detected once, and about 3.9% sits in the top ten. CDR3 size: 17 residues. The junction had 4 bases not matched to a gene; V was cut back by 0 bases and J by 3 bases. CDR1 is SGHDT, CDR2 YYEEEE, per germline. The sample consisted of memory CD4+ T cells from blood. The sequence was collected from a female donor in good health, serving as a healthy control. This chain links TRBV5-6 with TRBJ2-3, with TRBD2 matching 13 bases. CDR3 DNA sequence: TGTGCCAGCAGCTTGGTGTGGACTAGCGGGGGAACAGATACGCAGTATTTT. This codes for CASSLVWTSGGTDTQYF.